These 11 T cell receptor beta chains were all obtained from the same sample, sequenced in a study of CD8 T cell repertoires and HIV-1 epitope variants. Their cognate antigens are unknown. Sequenced by immunoSEQ multiplex PCR; TCRdb stores in-frame clones only, minus some. The sample consists of thousands of clones, approximately 61% of them appearing once. The sample comprised cultured CD8+ T cells derived from PBMCs. These receptors originate from a male donor with HIV.

The chain employs TRBV5-1 and TRBJ2-5; D may be TRBD1 or TRBD2 (5 bases each). The germline V gene has CDR1 SGHRS and CDR2 YFSETQ. This CDR3 is built from 15 residues. Trimming took 4 bases from V and 5 from J, leaving 18 bases between them. The CDR3, as DNA: TGCGCCAGCAGCGAGGGACGGAGTAGTTGGGAGACCCAGTACTTC. Translation gives CASSEGRSSWETQYF.

CDR3 coding DNA: TGTGCCAGCTCACCACCGGACAGCCCTAAAAACATTCAGTACTTC. This codes for CASSPPDSPKNIQYF. This chain connects TRBV18 to TRBJ2-4; a possible D gene is TRBD1 (6 bases). Deletions cut 0 bases from V and 4 bases from J, with 10 bases between. This CDR3 spans 15 amino acids. CDR1 and CDR2 (germline): KGHSH, LQKENI.

This sequence joins TRBV5-1 and TRBJ2-7; 8 bases match TRBD1. The CDR3 covers 16 residues. The germline V gene encodes CDR1 SGHRS and CDR2 YFSETQ. Unmatched junction bases numbered 14, after V lost 3 bases and J lost 6 bases. The CDR3 loop is CASSYLRQGFIGEQYF. The CDR3 DNA reads as TGCGCCAGCAGCTACCTTAGACAGGGGTTCATCGGCGAGCAGTACTTC.

The chain joins TRBV5-1 to TRBJ2-7; no clear D. Trimming removed 4 bases at V and 0 bases at J, with 5 bases between. CDR1 is SGHRS, CDR2 YFSETQ, per germline. This CDR3 is built from 12 residues. In DNA form, the CDR3 reads TGCGCCAGCAGCGGTTACTCCTACGAGCAGTACTTC. Its protein product is CASSGYSYEQYF.

The rearrangement uses TRBV29-1 and TRBJ2-7; unclear D gene. Germline CDR1 reads SQVTM; CDR2 reads ANQGSEA. The CDR3 is made up of 14 amino acids. The germline V and J ends were trimmed by 1 base and 3 bases, with 13 bases remaining between them. The CDR3 protein is CSVEGLDSNYEQYF. The CDR3 DNA sequence: TGCAGCGTTGAAGGTTTGGATTCCAACTACGAGCAGTACTTC.

The V call is TRBV6-5, the J call TRBJ2-7; 8 bases agree with TRBD2. The ends lost 2 bases at V and 3 bases at J; junction bases unmatched: 9. This CDR3 has 16 residues. Germline V lookup: CDR1 MNHEY, CDR2 SVGAGI. The CDR3 DNA sequence: TGTGCCAGCAGTTACACCTTAGCGGGGAGCTACTACGAGCAGTACTTC. It codes for CASSYTLAGSYYEQYF.

The chain employs TRBV7-9 and TRBJ2-1, with 12 bases that match TRBD2. Germline V gives CDR1 SEHNR, CDR2 FQNEAQ (reference sequence). V was clipped by 4 bases and J by 8 bases; unmatched bases: 9. The CDR3 is made up of 16 amino acids. The DNA of the CDR3 is TGTGCCAGCAGCTCGACGACTAGCGGGGGAAAGGATGAGCAGTTCTTC. This codes for CASSSTTSGGKDEQFF.

The chain recombines TRBV28 with TRBJ2-3, with 11 bases aligning to TRBD1. In germline, CDR1 is MDHEN, CDR2 SYDVKM. The CDR3 totals 16 residues. The trim removed 4 bases at V and 3 bases at J, leaving 6 bases unmatched. DNA of the CDR3: TGTGCCAGCAGTTCACAGGACAGGGGGCATACAGATACGCAGTATTTT. Translated: CASSSQDRGHTDTQYF.

This sequence joins TRBV6-5 and TRBJ2-7, with D possibly matching TRBD1 (7 bases). V shed 6 bases and J shed 0 bases, with 15 bases lying between them. There are 15 residues in the CDR3. Germline values: CDR1 MNHEY, CDR2 SVGAGI. This CDR3 reads CASREGQLSSYEQYF. The DNA for the CDR3 is TGTGCCAGCAGGGAGGGACAGCTTTCCTCCTACGAGCAGTACTTC.

The chain combines TRBV7-9 with TRBJ2-2; D is unresolved. There are 13 residues in the CDR3. CDR1 is SEHNR and CDR2 is FQNEAQ in the germline V gene (reference sequence). V was trimmed by 3 bases and J by 8 bases, leaving 10 bases between them. CDR3 nucleotide sequence: TGTGCCAGCAGCTTGAAGAGTTCTGGGGAGCTGTTTTTT. Protein: CASSLKSSGELFF.

This clone was found once. The chain has TRBV6-5 and TRBJ1-5; D is undetermined. Trimming cost V 0 bases and J 2 bases, with 11 bases left between them. The CDR3 is 16 amino acids. Germline V CDR1 and CDR2: MNHEY, SVGAGI. CDR3 residues: CASSYSRPGGNQPQHF. The CDR3 nucleotides are TGTGCCAGCAGTTACTCGAGGCCTGGGGGCAATCAGCCCCAGCATTTT.